Shown below are 11 T cell receptor beta chains from a single sample sequenced in a study of T-cell memory formation after mild COVID-19. TCRdb used MiXCR to reprocess the 5' RACE reads, holding one entry per CDR3 protein. The sample records about 340,000 distinct CDR3 sequences, 10% to 15% being singletons. Sequenced material: PBMCs or a T cell subset sorted from them (not recorded which). These receptors came from a man aged 18 to 29 who had mild COVID-19 (a few samples of this study predate the infection). Cell type and time point are not known.

The V and J genes are TRBV3-1 and TRBJ2-3; TRBD1 aligns across 11 bases. Germline V gene lookup returns CDR1 LGHDT and CDR2 YNNKEL (reference sequence). J was trimmed by 4 bases and V by 5 bases; bases with no gene match: 8. There are 16 residues in the CDR3. CDR3 coding DNA: TGTGCCAGCAGCGACTCCGGGACAGGGGGTTCAGATACGCAGTATTTT. Translation: CASSDSGTGGSDTQYF.

This clonotype showed up just a few times. The rearrangement links TRBV20-1 to TRBJ2-3, with D unclear. The V gene lost 2 bases and the J gene lost 0 bases, with 0 bases spanning the gap. From germline, CDR1 is DFQATT and CDR2 SNEGSKA (reference sequence). The CDR3 covers 11 residues. The CDR3 sequence is CSARSTDTQYF. The CDR3 nucleotides read TGCAGTGCTAGAAGCACAGATACGCAGTATTTT.

The chain links TRBV7-9 to TRBJ1-4; no reliable D call. V dropped 2 bases and J dropped 7 bases, with 8 bases sitting between them. The CDR3 runs to 13 residues. Per the germline V gene, CDR1 is SEHNR and CDR2 is FQNEAQ (reference sequence). The CDR3 coding sequence is TGTGCCAGCAGCTTAACATCGCGTGAAAAACTGTTTTTT. It encodes CASSLTSREKLFF.

This clonotype occurred a few times. This chain joins TRBV7-2 and TRBJ1-2; D unclear. Looked up from germline, CDR1 is SGHTA and CDR2 is FQGNSA. This CDR3 spans 14 amino acids. V lost 5 bases, J lost 8 bases, and 18 bases lay in between. CDR3 DNA sequence: TGTGCCAGCAGCCCAGATCCGGGTTCGGAAGGCTACACCTTC. Amino acid sequence: CASSPDPGSEGYTF.

This clonotype has just a few counts. V and J are TRBV18 and TRBJ2-5, with TRBD2 identical over 10 bases. The length of the CDR3 is 16 residues. The V gene's germline CDR1 is KGHSH and CDR2 LQKENI. J lost 0 bases, V lost 5 bases, and 6 bases had no gene match. The CDR3: CASSVTLAGDQETQYF. In nucleotides, the CDR3 is TGTGCCAGCTCAGTCACTCTAGCGGGGGACCAAGAGACCCAGTACTTC. The full variable domain, with the rest looked up from reference TRBV18 and TRBJ2-5, is NAGVMQNPRHLVRRRGQEARLRCSPMKGHSHVYWYRQLPEEGLKFMVYLQKENIIDESGMPKERFSAEFPKEGPSILRIQQVVRGDSAAYFCASSVTLAGDQETQYFGPGTRLLVL.

This clonotype came up a few times. This rearrangement joins TRBV29-1 to TRBJ1-1; no clear D gene. V gave up 3 bases and J gave up 1 base, with 9 bases separating them. The CDR3 runs to 13 residues. The germline V gene encodes CDR1 SQVTM and CDR2 ANQGSEA. In nucleotides, the CDR3 is TGCAGCGTTGATGATCCTGAGAACACTGAAGCTTTCTTT. It encodes CSVDDPENTEAFF.

The rearrangement joins TRBV20-1 to TRBJ2-7; 9 positions match TRBD1. This CDR3 has 15 amino acids. V gave up 6 bases and J gave up 5 bases; unmatched junction bases: 14. From germline, CDR1 is DFQATT and CDR2 SNEGSKA (reference sequence). The CDR3 sequence is CSADPGTGSSDEQYF. The DNA of the CDR3 is TGCAGTGCAGATCCCGGGACAGGGAGTTCGGACGAGCAGTACTTC.

The table lists this clonotype with a few counts. J is TRBJ1-6 and V is TRBV7-6, with D hard to call. V was clipped by 5 bases and J by 7 bases, with 9 bases between them. The CDR3 consists of 13 residues. CDR1 is SGHVS, CDR2 FNYEAQ, per germline. The chain's CDR3 is CASSTAGNSPLHF. CDR3 in DNA: TGTGCCAGCAGCACAGCGGGGAATTCACCCCTCCACTTT.

This clonotype was picked up a small number of times. An end of the junction differs from the germline gene, which may be a read error. This sequence joins TRBV5-1 and TRBJ1-2, with TRBD1 as a possible D gene (6 bases). CDR1 and CDR2 from the germline V gene are SGHRS and YFSETQ. The CDR3 runs 14 residues. The chain's CDR3 is CASSGEQGNDGYTF. The DNA of the CDR3 is TGCGCCAGCAGCGGAGAACAGGGTAACGATGGCTACACCTTC.

The chain uses TRBV4-2 and TRBJ2-3; D is unresolved. The length of the CDR3 is 15 residues. The germline V gene has CDR1 LGHNA and CDR2 YNFKEQ. With 2 bases removed from V and 1 base from J, the gap between germline ends came to 10 bases. The chain's CDR3 is CASSQPEAGTDTQYF. In DNA form, the CDR3 reads TGTGCCAGCAGCCAACCAGAGGCGGGCACAGATACGCAGTATTTT.

This clonotype has a handful of counts. The V call is TRBV6-2 or TRBV6-3, the J call TRBJ2-7, with D tentatively TRBD1 or TRBD2 (5 bases each). Germline CDR1 is MNHEY and CDR2 is SVGEGT. The CDR3 has 17 residues. V was pared by 5 bases and J by 0 bases, with 20 bases between. The CDR3 bases are TGTGCCAGCAGTCCGTACCGGGACGGGGAGAGCTCCTACGAGCAGTACGTC. Its protein is CASSPYRDGESSYEQYV.